This TCR beta chain was identified during a study of identical twins. Whole-study results and caveats: The authors drew conclusions from cross-sectional statistical analysis rather than following the same donors. Models underpredicted monozygotic twin sharing of out-of-frame TCR alpha. An excess of low generation probability was shown by twin-shared out-of-frame alpha sequences.

This clonotype was detected ten times or more. The target antigen is unknown. A universal primer site came from template switching; cDNA carried unique molecular identifiers. One entry per CDR3 protein, called by TCRdb with MiXCR from the 5' RACE reads. The sample consists of about 690,000 distinct CDR3 sequences, roughly 6.2% of them appearing once. The CDR3 totals 16 residues. CDR1 is MGHRA, CDR2 YSYEKL, per germline. V lost 4 bases and J lost 7, with 20 bases in between. The TCR comes from a man aged 18 to 35 in good health. The sample taken for sequencing was naive T cells sorted from blood. The chain couples TRBV4-1 to TRBJ1-5, with a weak D call TRBD1 (6 bases). The CDR3 nucleotides are TGCGCCAGCAGCCGGCTACAGGGAATCGTAGACCAGCCCCAGCATTTT. This translates into CASSRLQGIVDQPQHF.